These 7 T cell receptor beta chains originate from one sample sequenced in a study of ipilimumab plus nivolumab after autologous stem cell transplantation (TCRdb year 2021). Receptor libraries were prepared by the immunoSEQ multiplex PCR assay. TCRdb took this table from immuneACCESS and kept in-frame rearrangements with V and J called. Such tables lack part of the clones; where checked against another copy, unresolved V genes explain under half of the gap, and the rest is unexplained. This sample holds tens of thousands of clones; about 83% were observed only once. Jointly, the top ten make up roughly 2.2% of the sample. The material was PBMCs, obtained in a trial of ipilimumab plus nivolumab as post-transplant consolidation. These receptor sequences come from a male donor with diffuse large B-cell lymphoma.

About this clone itself: At one boundary the junction diverges from the germline segment, which might be a read error. The chain recombines TRBV19 with TRBJ2-1; 11 bases line up with TRBD2. The CDR3 runs 18 residues. The germline gives CDR1 LNHDA, CDR2 SQIVND (reference sequence). CDR3 sequence: CASSKGALAGGPYSEQFF. The CDR3 bases are TGTGCCAGTAGTAAAGGGGCCTTAGCGGGGGGGCCTTACAGTGAGCAGTTCTTC. The full variable domain, its missing parts supplied by reference TRBV19 and TRBJ2-1, is DGGITQSPKYLFRKEGQNVTLSCEQNLNHDAMYWYRQDPGQGLRLIYYSQIVNDFQKGDIAEGYSVSREKKESFPLTVTSAQKNPTAFYLCASSKGALAGGPYSEQFFGPGTRLTVL.

The rearrangement links TRBV10-3 to TRBJ2-3, with 9 bases fitting TRBD2. V was clipped by 4 bases and J by 4 bases; unmatched bases: 9. The CDR3 has 16 amino acids. Germline loops: CDR1 ENHRY, CDR2 SYGVKD. CDR3 amino acids: CAISVGSGGVSDTQYF. The CDR3 DNA reads as TGTGCCATCAGTGTAGGTAGCGGGGGAGTTTCAGATACGCAGTATTTT.

The V and J genes are TRBV6-6 and TRBJ1-3; D not certain. Germline V CDR1 and CDR2: MNHNY, SVGAGI (reference sequence). The CDR3 has 14 residues. Trimming left V 4 bases short and J 4 bases short, with 11 bases between. The CDR3 sequence: CASSSSRRGNTIYF. Written as DNA, the CDR3 is TGTGCCAGCAGTTCCTCGCGAAGGGGAAACACCATATATTTT.

V gene TRBV7-9 combines with J gene TRBJ2-3, with TRBD2 as a possible D gene (6 bases). The germline V gene encodes CDR1 SEHNR and CDR2 FQNEAQ (reference sequence). Trimming took 3 bases from V and 0 from J, leaving 7 bases between them. The CDR3 is 14 residues long. The CDR3 protein is CASSLTRSTDTQYF. As DNA, the CDR3 is TGTGCCAGCAGCTTGACTAGGAGCACAGATACGCAGTATTTT.

This chain joins TRBV2 and TRBJ2-3, with D tentatively TRBD1 or TRBD2 (7 bases each). The CDR3 extends over 14 amino acids. Germline CDR1 is SNHLY and CDR2 is FYNNEI. The CDR3 sequence: CPGGGKLSTDTQYF. CDR3 nucleotide sequence: TGTCCAGGGGGGGGTAAACTCTCCACAGATACGCAGTATTTT.

This clone was recorded at least ten times. The chain is built from TRBV5-1 and TRBJ1-1; D gene uncertain. V lost 1 base to trimming and J lost 8 bases, with 12 bases between them. From germline, CDR1 is SGHRS and CDR2 YFSETQ. The CDR3 is made up of 13 amino acids. The DNA for the CDR3 is TGCGCCAGCAGCTTGTTACCGGAACTAGAAGCTTTCTTT. This encodes CASSLLPELEAFF. The whole variable domain, filled in from reference TRBV5-1 and TRBJ1-1, reads KAGVTQTPRYLIKTRGQQVTLSCSPISGHRSVSWYQQTPGQGLQFLFEYFSETQRNKGNFPGRFSGRQFSNSRSEMNVSTLELGDSALYLCASSLLPELEAFFGQGTRLTVV.

The V gene is TRBV5-1, the J gene TRBJ1-1; 7 bases line up with TRBD1. Germline loops: CDR1 SGHRS, CDR2 YFSETQ. The ends lost 5 bases at V and 1 base at J; junction bases unmatched: 2. The CDR3 is 13 amino acids. As DNA, the CDR3 is TGCGCCAGCAGGCAGGGGGAGAACACTGAAGCTTTCTTT. Protein sequence: CASRQGENTEAFF.